This passage covers 10 T cell receptor beta chains from one sample sequenced in a study of control samples from healthy donors and cancer patients. Clones were read by immunoSEQ multiplex PCR, and TCRdb kept only the in-frame ones, dropping some. In the table there are about 150,000 clones, approximately 91% of which are singletons. The sequencing sample was made of blood. The source of these receptors is a man aged 25-45 years in good health.

The chain carries TRBV5-8 and TRBJ2-6; D is unclear. With 5 bases removed from V and 0 bases from J, the gap between germline ends came to 12 bases. Germline CDR1 is SGHTS and CDR2 is YDEGEE. The CDR3 sequence is 16 residues long. The CDR3 DNA sequence: TGTGCCAGCAGTCATAGACTGATCTCTGGGGCCAACGTCCTGACTTTC. It specifies CASSHRLISGANVLTF. Full variable domain (missing parts from reference TRBV5-8 and TRBJ2-6): EAGVTQSPTHLIKTRGQQATLRCSPISGHTSVYWYQQALGLGLQFLLWYDEGEERNRGNFPPRFSGRQFPNYSSELNVNALELEDSALYLCASSHRLISGANVLTFGAGSRLTVL.

V gene TRBV29-1 combines with J gene TRBJ1-1, with 7 bases aligning to TRBD1. Germline CDR1 reads SQVTM; CDR2 reads ANQGSEA. This CDR3 contains 12 residues. Germline trimming cut 4 bases from V and 1 base from J; bases unmatched to any gene: 0. The CDR3 coding sequence is TGCAGCGTTGGGACAGGGAACACTGAAGCTTTCTTT. Encoded protein: CSVGTGNTEAFF.

There are a few counts of this clone. The chain recombines TRBV4-2 with TRBJ1-5; 9 bases line up with TRBD1. The CDR3 is 16 residues long. Germline V lookup: CDR1 LGHNA, CDR2 YNFKEQ. Trimming took 0 bases from V and 6 from J; bases not matched to a gene: 6. DNA of the CDR3: TGTGCCAGCAGCCAAGATGTGGGACAGGGCCTTCAGCCCCAGCATTTT. Its protein is CASSQDVGQGLQPQHF.

This clone was counted once. The chain is built from TRBV29-1 and TRBJ1-1; perhaps TRBD1 as D (5 bases). This CDR3 has 13 amino acids. With 5 bases removed from V and 0 bases from J, the gap between germline ends came to 10 bases. CDR1 SQVTM and CDR2 ANQGSEA come from the germline V gene. CDR3 nucleotides: TGCAGCGTTTTTCGGGGGATGAACACTGAAGCTTTCTTT. Amino acids: CSVFRGMNTEAFF.

The V gene is TRBV6-6, the J gene TRBJ2-3, with D uncertain. The CDR3 is made up of 13 amino acids. The germline V gene has CDR1 MNHNY and CDR2 SVGAGI (reference sequence). Between the trimmed V and J ends, which lost 3 bases and 0 bases, there was a span of 4 bases. The DNA for the CDR3 is TGTGCCAGCAGTTATGGTAGCACAGATACGCAGTATTTT. Residues: CASSYGSTDTQYF.

The genes are TRBV9 and TRBJ2-7, with 7 bases identical to TRBD2. CDR3 length equals 14 residues. The germline CDR1 and CDR2 sequences are SGDLS and YYNGEE. V lost 0 bases, J lost 3 bases, and 3 bases stayed unmatched. As DNA, the CDR3 is TGTGCCAGCAGCGTAGGCGGGGGAATCTACGAGCAGTACTTC. This encodes CASSVGGGIYEQYF.

The chain employs TRBV19 and TRBJ2-2; no firm D call. Germline V lookup: CDR1 LNHDA, CDR2 SQIVND (reference sequence). This CDR3 comprises 13 residues. V lost 1 base and J lost 7, with 7 bases in between. The CDR3 is CASSIAGFGELFF. The CDR3 DNA is TGTGCCAGTAGTATAGCGGGTTTCGGGGAGCTGTTTTTT.

V is TRBV5-1 and J is TRBJ2-2; TRBD1 is a possible D gene (6 bases). This CDR3 comprises 13 residues. Looked up from germline, CDR1 is SGHRS and CDR2 is YFSETQ. V dropped 5 bases and J dropped 5 bases, with 10 bases sitting between them. As DNA, the CDR3 is TGCGCCAGCAGTACACAGGGAACCGGGGAGCTGTTTTTT. Its translation: CASSTQGTGELFF. Supplemented by reference TRBV5-1 and TRBJ2-2, the full variable domain reads KAGVTQTPRYLIKTRGQQVTLSCSPISGHRSVSWYQQTPGQGLQFLFEYFSETQRNKGNFPGRFSGRQFSNSRSEMNVSTLELGDSALYLCASSTQGTGELFFGEGSRLTVL.

CDR3 sequence reads: CASSHSGNYEKLFF. The CDR3 bases are TGTGCCAGTAGTCATAGTGGGAATTATGAAAAACTGTTTTTT. The rearrangement uses TRBV19 and TRBJ1-4; D ambiguous. The V gene lost 5 bases and the J gene lost 6 bases, with 13 bases spanning the gap. The germline CDR1 and CDR2 sequences are LNHDA and SQIVND (reference sequence). The CDR3 has 14 residues.

Concerning this clone itself: This CDR3 is also generated by other DNA sequences in the sample. The chain employs TRBV14 and TRBJ2-7; D unresolved. With 3 bases removed from V and 2 bases from J, the gap between germline ends came to 5 bases. Germline V gene data show CDR1 as SGHDN and CDR2 as FVKESK. The CDR3 spans 12 residues. The CDR3 sequence: CASSQSPYEQYF. For the CDR3, the DNA is TGTGCCAGCAGCCAGTCACCCTACGAGCAGTACTTC.